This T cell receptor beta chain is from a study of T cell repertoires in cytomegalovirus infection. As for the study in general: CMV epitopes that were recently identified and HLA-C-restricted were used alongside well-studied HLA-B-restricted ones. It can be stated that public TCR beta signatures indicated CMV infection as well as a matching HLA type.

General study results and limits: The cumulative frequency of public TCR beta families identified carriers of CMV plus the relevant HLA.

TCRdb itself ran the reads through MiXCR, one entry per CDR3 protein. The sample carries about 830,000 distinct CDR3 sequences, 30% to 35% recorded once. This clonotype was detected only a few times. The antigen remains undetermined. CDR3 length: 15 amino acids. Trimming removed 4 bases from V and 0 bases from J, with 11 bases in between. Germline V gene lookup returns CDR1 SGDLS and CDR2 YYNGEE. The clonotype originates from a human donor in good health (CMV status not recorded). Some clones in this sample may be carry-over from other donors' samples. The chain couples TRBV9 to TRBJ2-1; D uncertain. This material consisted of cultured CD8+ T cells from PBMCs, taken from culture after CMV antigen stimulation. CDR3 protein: CASSPSPSSYNEQFF. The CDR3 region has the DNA TGTGCCAGCAGCCCCAGCCCCAGCTCCTACAATGAGCAGTTCTTC.